The clone carrying this T cell receptor (beta chain) was counted only a few times. The length of the CDR3 is 17 residues. The V end was cut by 0 bases, the J end by 5 bases, with 20 bases between. Germline CDR1 and CDR2: SNHLY and FYNNEI. This sample is drawn from a study of T cells in tuberculosis. Cells were sorted from thawed PBMC rested overnight and stained with GMM-loaded CD1B tetramer, viability dye and anti-CD3. C32 glucose monomycolate from Rhodococcus equi was loaded onto the CD1B tetramers. About 94,000 tetramer-negative cells were sorted from each donor. Chain pairing is unknown; alpha and beta were sequenced separately. Assay used: immunoSEQ multiplex PCR; TCRdb lists only in-frame clones, some missing. The repertoire holds 55,000 to 65,000 clones, about four fifths seen once, with over 10% in the top ten.

The sequencing input was CD1b-GMM tetramer-negative cells sorted from PBMCs. The TCR sequence derives from an adult woman with latent tuberculosis. The chain employs TRBV2 and TRBJ2-7; perhaps TRBD2 as D (9 bases). The CDR3 spells CASSEARGGRGRNEQYF. For the CDR3, the DNA is TGTGCCAGCAGTGAAGCGCGGGGGGGCAGGGGGCGGAACGAGCAGTACTTC.